This TCR beta chain was identified in a study of T cells after yellow fever vaccination. Study-wide context: The authors prepared low-cell-number fractions using SMART-Seq v4 Ultra Low Input. General study points: Abundant clonotypes from the bulk population could get into FACS-sorted repertoires as contaminants. By day 5 rather than day 15, the secondary response had peaked, though it was weaker.

TCRdb analysed the 5' RACE reads with MiXCR anew, one entry per CDR3 protein. This table holds over 300,000 distinct CDR3 sequences, roughly 4% found once. The germline gives CDR1 SGHRS, CDR2 YFSETQ. V lost 0 bases and J lost 12; bases outside the gene matches: 8. The CDR3 spans 15 residues. About this clonotype itself: Its antigen is undetermined.

The chain recombines TRBV5-1 with TRBJ1-6, with 8 positions matching TRBD1. The material was PBMCs, obtained 5 days after the yellow fever booster vaccination. The sequence came from a man aged 18-30 years who received the YFV17D yellow fever vaccine. The CDR3 DNA reads TGCGCCAGCAGCTTGGAGCGACAGGGGAGGAGACCCCTCCACTTT. Translated, it gives CASSLERQGRRPLHF.